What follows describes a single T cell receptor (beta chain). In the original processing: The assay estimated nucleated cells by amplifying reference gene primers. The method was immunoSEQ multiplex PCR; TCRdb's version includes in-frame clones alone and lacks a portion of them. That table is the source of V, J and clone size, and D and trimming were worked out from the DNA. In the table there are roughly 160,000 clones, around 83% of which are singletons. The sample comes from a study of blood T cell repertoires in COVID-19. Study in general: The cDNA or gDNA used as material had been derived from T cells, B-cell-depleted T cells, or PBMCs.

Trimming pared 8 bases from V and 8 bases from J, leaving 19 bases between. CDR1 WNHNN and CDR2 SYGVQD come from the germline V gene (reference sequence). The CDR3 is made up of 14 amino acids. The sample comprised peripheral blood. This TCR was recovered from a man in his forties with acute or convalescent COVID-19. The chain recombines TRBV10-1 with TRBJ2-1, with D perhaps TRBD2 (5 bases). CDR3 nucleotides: TGCGCCAGCGGCCGCGCGGGTATTGCGGATGAGCAGTTCTTC. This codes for CASGRAGIADEQFF.